This record covers a single T cell receptor (beta chain). Each CDR3 protein gets one entry after TCRdb re-called the 5' RACE reads with MiXCR. The data show a few hundred thousand distinct CDR3 sequences, around 8.3% seen once. This sample was taken from a study of identical twins. V was shortened by 2 bases and J by 7 bases, with 12 bases between the two germline ends. The V gene's germline CDR1 is MDHEN and CDR2 SYDVKM. This CDR3 contains 14 residues. This sample also belongs to another study, concerning yellow fever vaccine responses in identical twins.

Sequencing input: CD8+ T cells sorted from blood. The V and J genes are TRBV28 and TRBJ2-1; no clear D. The TCR comes from a woman under 30 in good health. The CDR3 bases are TGTGCCAGCAGTTTAGCCTTAGTGTGGAATGAGCAGTTCTTC. It is translated as CASSLALVWNEQFF.